This TCR beta chain was sequenced during a study of tumor-infiltrating lymphocytes in primary liver carcinoma. Study in general: Tumor stage was T1-T3 N0M0, and tumor size was 4.2 to 10 cm across.

Between 20 and 30 mg of unsorted bulk tissue served as the source from which RNA and DNA were co-extracted. Collection of samples drew on five separate regions of each tumor. Germline V gene lookup returns CDR1 MDHEN and CDR2 SYDVKM. Losses at the gene ends were 4 bases for V and 1 base for J; bases not matched to a gene: 10. The CDR3 is 18 residues long. The template, 500 ng total RNA, yielded TCR beta cDNA made with a constant-region primer. Library construction for TCR beta comprised three nested multiplex PCR rounds performed with slightly modified ARM-PCR. In the first two PCR rounds, TRBV1-TRBV30 forward primers were paired with a C-beta reverse primer, and each round lasted about 10 cycles. TCRdb re-derived calls from the multiplex PCR reads in MiXCR, one entry per CDR3 protein. The data contain roughly 78,000 distinct CDR3 sequences, about 70% of them singletons. Details on this clonotype: This likely comes from a read error, as the CDR3 has no conserved phenylalanine or tryptophan at its end.

The sequence was obtained from a woman in her sixties with primary liver carcinoma and hepatitis B virus infection. The sample was liver tumor tissue from sampling region 4. Subset in this sample: tumor region T4, right-lateral pole. The V gene is TRBV28, the J gene TRBJ2-5; 12 bases line up with TRBD2. CDR3 nucleotides: TGTGCCAGCAGTTACGGCCCCCTGACTAGCGGGGGCCAAGAGACCCAGTACCTC. Amino acid sequence: CASSYGPLTSGGQETQYL.